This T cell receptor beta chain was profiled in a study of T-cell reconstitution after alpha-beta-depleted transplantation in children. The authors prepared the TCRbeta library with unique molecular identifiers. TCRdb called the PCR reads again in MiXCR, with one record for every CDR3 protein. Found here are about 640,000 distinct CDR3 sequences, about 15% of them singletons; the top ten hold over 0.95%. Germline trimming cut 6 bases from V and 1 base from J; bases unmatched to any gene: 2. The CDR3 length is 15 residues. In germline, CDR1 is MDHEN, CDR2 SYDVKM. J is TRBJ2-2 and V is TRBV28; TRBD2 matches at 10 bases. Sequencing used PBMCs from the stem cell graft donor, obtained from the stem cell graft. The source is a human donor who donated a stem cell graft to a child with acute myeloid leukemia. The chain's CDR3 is CASRGLALNTGELFF. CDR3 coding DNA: TGTGCCAGCAGGGGACTAGCGTTGAACACCGGGGAGCTGTTTTTT.